This T cell receptor (beta chain) is drawn from a study of blood T cell repertoires in COVID-19. This clone has a handful of counts. Authors' methods: Reference gene primer amplification in the assay estimated nucleated cell counts. Generated by immunoSEQ multiplex PCR, the TCRdb table keeps only in-frame clones and is missing some. V and J calls and clone size are given by that table; D and trimming were obtained from the DNA. The table shows 250,000 to 350,000 clones, with roughly 88% occurring only once. V shed 3 bases, J shed 9 bases, and the junction held 9 bases outside the gene matches. From germline, CDR1 is KGHSH and CDR2 LQKENI. CDR3 length: 14 residues. Participants were placed into cohorts based on the clinical history they reported.

The V gene is TRBV18, the J gene TRBJ2-5, with 8 bases fitting TRBD1. Material for sequencing was PBMCs or T cells enriched from blood (not recorded which). This sequence was found in a woman aged 25 to 45 who had recovered from COVID-19. The CDR3 DNA follows: TGTGCCAGCTCACCTCTCACGGGACAGGACTCCCAGTACTTC. This codes for CASSPLTGQDSQYF.